Given below is one T cell receptor (beta chain) in context. The entry originates in a study of tumor-infiltrating lymphocytes in oesophageal squamous cell carcinoma. TCRdb reprocessed the PCR reads via MiXCR and lists one record per CDR3 protein. Of approximately 15,000 distinct CDR3 sequences listed, approximately 50% are singletons. Germline values: CDR1 MNHNS, CDR2 SASEGT. This CDR3 region has 11 residues. Sequenced input: esophageal tumor tissue. The sequence came from a male donor with esophageal squamous cell carcinoma. The rearrangement uses TRBV6-1 and TRBJ2-5; D not certain. TRBJ2-1 explains the end of the DNA better; the J call may be wrong. The DNA for the CDR3 is TGTGCCAGCACCGAGTACAATGAGCAGTTCTTC. Translating gives CASTEYNEQFF.